The rows below give T cell receptor beta chains drawn from one sample of a study of cytomegalovirus exposure and HLA in healthy donors. Some clones are missing from TCRdb's copy, which holds only in-frame ones; the method was immunoSEQ multiplex PCR. The table includes 200,000 or so clones, roughly 82% detected once. The material sequenced was PBMCs. Source of these receptors: a woman in her fifties or sixties in good health and CMV-seropositive. Each CDR3 is given with its conserved first and last residue. The order of the fields is J gene, clone size, D gene, V gene, CDR3 DNA, CDR3 protein. The D gene is left open where the match is weak. Not every row has a clone size; where given, it reads once, few, many or a size class.

TRBJ2-7 - - TRBV7-9 TGTGCCAGCCGAGGTTATTCCTACGAGCAGTACTTC CASRGYSYEQYF
TRBJ2-5 - - TRBV14 TGTGCCAGCAGCCAAGGACAGGTCCAAGAGACCCAGTACTTC CASSQGQVQETQYF
TRBJ1-6 - - TRBV5-4 TGTGCCAGCAGCGCGGGGGGAGGGGTGAATTCACCCCTCCACTTT CASSAGGGVNSPLHF
TRBJ2-3 once - TRBV29-1 TGCAGCGGGAAGGGGGGGGATACGCAGTATTTT CSGKGGDTQYF
TRBJ2-7 - - TRBV5-6 TGTGCCAGCAGCGGGACTCCCTACGAGCAGTACTTC CASSGTPYEQYF
TRBJ1-2 - TRBD1 TRBV7-8 TGTGCCAGCAGCCCCAGGGGGGCGGCAAACTATGGCTACACCTTC CASSPRGAANYGYTF
TRBJ2-1 - TRBD1 TRBV19 TGTGCCAGTAGTATAGATCGAGGACAGGCCAATGAGCAGTTCTTC CASSIDRGQANEQFF
TRBJ2-7 - TRBD1 TRBV7-6 TGTGCCAGCAGCTTAGCGTCGCAGGGGGCCTACGAGCAGTACTTC CASSLASQGAYEQYF
TRBJ2-2 few - TRBV6-1 TGTGCCAGCATGACCCGGGACATGAACACCGGGGAGCTGTTTTTT CASMTRDMNTGELFF
TRBJ2-5 - - TRBV6-5 TGTGCCAGCAGCCCCCCGGGGGAAGAGACCCAGTACTTC CASSPPGEETQYF
TRBJ1-5 - - TRBV9 TGTGCCAGCAGCGTAGCTGGGGCTCAGCCCCAGCATTTT CASSVAGAQPQHF
TRBJ2-5 - TRBD2 TRBV2 TGTGCCAGCAGTGATAGCGGGGGGGTTCTCCAGACCCAGTACTTC CASSDSGGVLQTQYF
TRBJ2-6 - TRBD1 TRBV29-1 TGCAGCGTAGACCCGGAGACAGGGGGTTCTGGGGCCAACGTCCTGACTTTC CSVDPETGGSGANVLTF
TRBJ2-2 - - TRBV18 TGTGCCAGCTCACCACCGAGGACTGAACCCGGGGAGCTGTTTTTT CASSPPRTEPGELFF
TRBJ2-5 - TRBD1 TRBV5-1 TGCGCCAGCAGCAAGACAGGGGGCCGGGAGACCCAGTACTTC CASSKTGGRETQYF
TRBJ2-5 - - TRBV7-2 TGTGCCAGCAGCTTAGCCAGCGGGCCCGCCTCGAAGACCCAGTACTTC CASSLASGPASKTQYF
TRBJ2-7 - TRBD1 TRBV2 TGTGCCAGCAGTGCCCCCGGGACAGGGGGTACCTACGAGCAGTACTTC CASSAPGTGGTYEQYF
TRBJ2-2 - TRBD2 TRBV6-5 TGTGCCAGCAGTTGGGCGGGGGACGGCACCGGGGAGCTGTTTTTT CASSWAGDGTGELFF
TRBJ2-3 - - TRBV11-3 TGTGCCAGCAGCTTAGATTCTCGGGGCACAGATACGCAGTATTTT CASSLDSRGTDTQYF
TRBJ1-4 - - TRBV30 TGTGCCTGGAGCGGCTTCGGGGGGGAAAAACTGTTTTTT CAWSGFGGEKLFF